This T cell receptor beta chain came from a study of cytomegalovirus exposure and HLA in healthy donors. The sample holds one count of this clone. Its antigen is currently unknown. Notes on the study in general: Most TCR sequences were rare, but some public TCRs occurred in many donors. Specificity for CMV antigens was confirmed in vitro for a few of the CMV-associated chains. By a later analysis, the bulk of CMV-associated TCR beta chains appeared HLA-restricted.

PCR used 60 Vbeta primers and 13 Jbeta primers. Only in-frame clones appear in the TCRdb table, and some are missing; sequencing was by immunoSEQ multiplex PCR. Counted here are more than 95,000 clones, approximately 80% occurring once; the ten biggest clones make up roughly 12%. Donors sampled were nominally healthy, though unrecorded immune exposures were likely. This CDR3 has 16 residues. V gave up 1 base and J gave up 1 base, with 12 bases separating them. CDR1 and CDR2 (germline): SGHRS, YFSETQ. The chain combines TRBV5-1 with TRBJ2-1; D not resolved. This TCR was sampled from a woman between 40 and 55 years old in good health and CMV-seropositive. Specimen: PBMCs. The CDR3 loop reads CASSLSPGLSYNEQFF. The CDR3 bases are TGCGCCAGCAGCTTGAGCCCCGGGTTATCCTACAATGAGCAGTTCTTC.